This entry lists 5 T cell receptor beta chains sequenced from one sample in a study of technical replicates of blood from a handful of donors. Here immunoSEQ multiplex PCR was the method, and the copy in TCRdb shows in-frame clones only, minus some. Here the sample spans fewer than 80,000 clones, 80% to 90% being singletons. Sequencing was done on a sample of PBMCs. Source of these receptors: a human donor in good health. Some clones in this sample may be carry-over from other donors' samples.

The CDR3 region is CATRPGLAGTGELFF. In DNA form, the CDR3 reads TGTGCCACCAGACCGGGACTAGCGGGTACCGGGGAGCTGTTTTTT. This chain uses TRBV15 with TRBJ2-2; 12 bases align to TRBD2. J lost 5 bases, V lost 6 bases, and 4 bases had no gene match. The germline CDR1 and CDR2 sequences are LNHNV and YYDKDF (reference sequence). The CDR3 extends over 15 amino acids.

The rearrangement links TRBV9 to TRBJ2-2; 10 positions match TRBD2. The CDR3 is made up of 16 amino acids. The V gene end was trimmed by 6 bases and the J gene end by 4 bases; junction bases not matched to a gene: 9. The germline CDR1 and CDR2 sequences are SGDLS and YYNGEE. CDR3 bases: TGTGCCAGCAACCTTGAAGCGGGGGGGGGCACCGGGGAGCTGTTTTTT. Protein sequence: CASNLEAGGGTGELFF. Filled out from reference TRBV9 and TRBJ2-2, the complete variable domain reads DSGVTQTPKHLITATGQRVTLRCSPRSGDLSVYWYQQSLDQGLQFLIQYYNGEERAKGNILERFSAQQFPDLHSELNLSSLELGDSALYFCASNLEAGGGTGELFFGEGSRLTVL.

CDR3 sequence reads: CASGEIANYGYTF. The CDR3 coding sequence is TGTGCCAGCGGAGAAATCGCTAACTATGGCTACACCTTC. The rearrangement uses TRBV25-1 and TRBJ1-2; no clear D. This CDR3 spans 13 amino acids. Deletions cut 8 bases from V and 0 bases from J, with 10 bases between. CDR1 and CDR2 from the germline V gene are MGHDK and SYGVNS.

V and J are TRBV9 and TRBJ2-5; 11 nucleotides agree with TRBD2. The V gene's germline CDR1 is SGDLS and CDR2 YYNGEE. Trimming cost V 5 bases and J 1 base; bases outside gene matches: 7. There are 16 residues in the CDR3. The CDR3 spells CASSKTSGMGQETQYF. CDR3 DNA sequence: TGTGCCAGCAGTAAGACTAGCGGGATGGGCCAAGAGACCCAGTACTTC.

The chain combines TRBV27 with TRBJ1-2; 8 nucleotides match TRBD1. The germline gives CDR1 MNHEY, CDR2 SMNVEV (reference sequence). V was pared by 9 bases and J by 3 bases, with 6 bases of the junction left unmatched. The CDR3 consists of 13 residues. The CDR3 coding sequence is TGTGCCAGTTGGACAGGGTTCTACTATGGCTACACCTTC. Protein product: CASWTGFYYGYTF.